Described below is a single T cell receptor beta chain sequence and its context. Its antigen is as yet unknown. Sequencing targeted expressed TCRB transcripts, as all isolated RNA had been reverse transcribed. The assay was immunoSEQ multiplex PCR, and TCRdb's table has in-frame clones only and misses some. The repertoire holds some 660,000 clones, over 11% seen once, with 0.035% to 0.045% in the top ten. The source of the sample is a study of beta chain features in type 1 diabetes. Regarding the study as a whole: TCRB CDR3s from Type 1 diabetes patients were moderately but significantly shorter in all four CD4+ subsets.

Germline values: CDR1 SGHRS, CDR2 YFSETQ. Trimming removed 0 bases at V and 7 bases at J, with 8 bases between. CDR3 length equals 13 residues. This TCR was sampled from a man younger than 35 with type 1 diabetes. This chain joins TRBV5-1 and TRBJ1-5; D ambiguous. The sample comprised naive CD4+ T cells from blood. The CDR3 protein is CASSLATGQPQHF. The CDR3, as DNA: TGCGCCAGCAGCTTGGCCACGGGGCAGCCCCAGCATTTT.